This entry lists 9 T cell receptor beta chains sequenced from one sample in a study of cytomegalovirus exposure and HLA in healthy donors. Amplification used 60 Vbeta primers and 13 Jbeta primers. TCRdb's table, derived via immunoSEQ multiplex PCR, lists solely in-frame clones and lacks some. The sample lists more than 95,000 clones; 70% to 85% were seen once. The sequencing sample was made of PBMCs. These receptors were collected from a middle-aged woman in good health and CMV-seropositive.

The genes are TRBV4-1 and TRBJ1-4; D may be TRBD1 (5 bases). The germline V gene has CDR1 MGHRA and CDR2 YSYEKL. CDR3 size: 14 residues. V lost 2 bases and J lost 5, with 9 bases in between. The CDR3 spells CASSQQGLNEKLFF. CDR3 DNA: TGCGCCAGCAGCCAACAGGGCCTCAATGAAAAACTGTTTTTT.

The chain has TRBV19 and TRBJ1-1, with D tentatively TRBD1 (5 bases). CDR3 length: 11 amino acids. Trimming took 7 bases from V and 4 from J, leaving 7 bases between them. Germline-derived CDR1 and CDR2 are LNHDA and SQIVND (reference sequence). The CDR3 region is CASKGVTEAFF. CDR3 DNA: TGTGCCAGTAAAGGGGTCACTGAAGCTTTCTTT.

The chain employs TRBV4-1 and TRBJ1-1; D perhaps matches TRBD1 (5 bases). V lost 2 bases and J lost 7, with 17 bases in between. This CDR3 has 15 residues. Germline V CDR1 and CDR2: MGHRA, YSYEKL. CDR3: CASSQSPGRWGEAFF. As DNA, the CDR3 is TGCGCCAGCAGCCAATCGCCAGGGAGGTGGGGTGAAGCTTTCTTT.

This clone was seen more than once but under ten times. V gene TRBV28 combines with J gene TRBJ2-1; the D is unclear. The CDR3 is 15 residues long. The ends were cut back, 2 bases at V and 5 bases at J, with 13 bases in the middle. Germline CDR1 and CDR2: MDHEN and SYDVKM. For the CDR3, the DNA is TGTGCCAGCAGTTTACGGCTAGTACCTCACAATGAGCAGTTCTTC. Its translation is CASSLRLVPHNEQFF.

This chain's CDR3 is CASSRLAGGPSYNEQFF. In DNA, the CDR3 is TGTGCCAGCAGCAGACTAGCGGGAGGCCCCTCCTACAATGAGCAGTTCTTC. The chain carries TRBV7-9 and TRBJ2-1, with 13 positions matching TRBD2. V dropped 5 bases and J dropped 0; count of bases not matched to a gene: 4. CDR1 and CDR2 from the germline V gene are SEHNR and FQNEAQ (reference sequence). The length of the CDR3 is 17 residues.

This clone was observed a single time. The genes are TRBV29-1 and TRBJ1-1, with 8 bases matching TRBD1. Per germline, CDR1 SQVTM and CDR2 ANQGSEA. The junction had 8 bases not matched to a gene; V was cut back by 4 bases and J by 1 base. The CDR3 covers 15 residues. The CDR3 DNA reads TGCAGCGTTGTGGAGACAGGGGTCCAGAACACTGAAGCTTTCTTT. It specifies CSVVETGVQNTEAFF. Looking up the rest from reference TRBV29-1 and TRBJ1-1 gives the full variable domain: SAVISQKPSRDICQRGTSLTIQCQVDSQVTMMFWYRQQPGQSLTLIATANQGSEATYESGFVIDKFPISRPNLTFSTLTVSNMSPEDSSIYLCSVVETGVQNTEAFFGQGTRLTVV.

The CDR3 reads CASSLGSGVGEKLFF. CDR3 DNA: TGTGCCAGCAGTTTAGGGTCGGGAGTCGGGGAAAAACTGTTTTTT. The chain employs TRBV27 and TRBJ1-4; D gene ambiguous. With 2 bases removed from V and 8 bases from J, the gap between germline ends came to 15 bases. Germline V gene sequence: CDR1 MNHEY, CDR2 SMNVEV (reference sequence). There are 15 residues in the CDR3.

This chain connects TRBV5-6 to TRBJ2-3, with D possibly being TRBD2 (6 bases). V lost 4 bases to trimming and J lost 2 bases, with 8 bases between them. Germline lookup yields CDR1 SGHDT and CDR2 YYEEEE. The CDR3 extends over 13 amino acids. The CDR3 DNA is TGTGCCAGCAGCCGGGACTTCACAGATACGCAGTATTTT. This codes for CASSRDFTDTQYF.

The rearrangement links TRBV5-1 to TRBJ1-2; 8 nucleotides match TRBD1. J was trimmed by 2 bases and V by 3 bases; bases with no gene match: 6. CDR3 length: 15 amino acids. Germline assignment: CDR1 SGHRS and CDR2 YFSETQ. The CDR3 DNA is TGCGCCAGCAGCTCGGGACAGGCTGACAACTATGGCTACACCTTC. This encodes CASSSGQADNYGYTF. Full variable domain (remainder filled in from reference TRBV5-1 and TRBJ1-2): KAGVTQTPRYLIKTRGQQVTLSCSPISGHRSVSWYQQTPGQGLQFLFEYFSETQRNKGNFPGRFSGRQFSNSRSEMNVSTLELGDSALYLCASSSGQADNYGYTFGSGTRLTVV.